Presented here are 22 T cell receptor beta chains from one specimen sequenced in a study of T cell repertoires in cytomegalovirus infection. Antigens for these TCRs are unknown. TCRdb re-called the reads with MiXCR, one entry per CDR3 protein. The sample includes about 570,000 distinct CDR3 sequences, over 35% of them seen just once. The sample in question was cultured PBMCs, obtained from culture after CMV antigen stimulation. These receptors all stem from a human donor in good health (CMV status not recorded). Some clones in this sample may be carry-over from other donors' samples.

This clonotype was picked up a small number of times. V gene TRBV7-6 combines with J gene TRBJ2-1, with D perhaps TRBD2 (6 bases). The CDR3 loop spans 14 amino acids. From germline, CDR1 is SGHVS and CDR2 FNYEAQ. The V gene lost 3 bases and the J gene lost 4 bases, with 10 bases spanning the gap. CDR3 coding DNA: TGTGCCAGCAGCTTTTTAGGGAGGTACAATGAGCAGTTCTTC. Translated, it gives CASSFLGRYNEQFF.

The chain employs TRBV7-6 and TRBJ2-7; tentatively, D is TRBD1 (6 bases). CDR1 is SGHVS and CDR2 is FNYEAQ in the germline V gene. This CDR3 comprises 16 residues. V was trimmed by 1 base and J by 2 bases, leaving 15 bases between them. The CDR3 spells CASSLGGPGQPYEQYF. As DNA, the CDR3 is TGTGCCAGCAGCTTAGGGGGACCGGGACAACCCTACGAGCAGTACTTC.

This clonotype came up a few times. This chain connects TRBV20-1 to TRBJ2-1, with TRBD2 identical over 8 bases. In germline, CDR1 is DFQATT, CDR2 SNEGSKA (reference sequence). The CDR3 totals 17 residues. Germline trimming cut 3 bases from V and 3 bases from J; bases unmatched to any gene: 13. The chain's CDR3 is CSASGPSPLADYNEQFF. CDR3 nucleotides: TGCAGTGCTAGTGGGCCCAGTCCACTAGCGGACTACAATGAGCAGTTCTTC.

This clonotype showed up many times. The rearrangement uses TRBV7-8 and TRBJ2-3; 9 bases align to TRBD1. The junction had 14 bases not matched to a gene; V was cut back by 6 bases and J by 4 bases. Germline values: CDR1 SGHVS, CDR2 FQNEAQ. CDR3 size: 17 residues. The CDR3 protein is CASSRTRDREVADTQYF. CDR3 nucleotide sequence: TGTGCCAGCAGTCGTACCCGGGACAGGGAGGTTGCAGATACGCAGTATTTT.

This clonotype was observed many times. The V gene is TRBV4-1, the J gene TRBJ2-7, with 8 bases matching TRBD2. This CDR3 has 18 residues. V shed 0 bases and J 4 bases; nucleotides not matched to a gene: 14. The V gene's germline CDR1 is MGHRA and CDR2 YSYEKL. The CDR3 region has the DNA TGCGCCAGCAGCCAAGAGGAAGTGACAAGCGGGAGCTCGTACGAGCAGTACTTC. Translating gives CASSQEEVTSGSSYEQYF.

This clonotype showed up just a few times. The chain recombines TRBV7-6 with TRBJ2-1; 10 bases align to TRBD2. V lost 10 bases to trimming and J lost 4 bases; unmatched junction nucleotides: 4. Per germline, CDR1 SGHVS and CDR2 FNYEAQ. This CDR3 contains 13 residues. The CDR3 DNA reads as TGTGCCACCAAGCGGGGGGGATACAATGAGCAGTTCTTC. As protein: CATKRGGYNEQFF.

This clonotype appeared a few times. This chain connects TRBV6-2 or TRBV6-3 to TRBJ1-5; D uncertain. The germline gives CDR1 MNHEY, CDR2 SVGEGT. There are 15 residues in the CDR3. V was shortened by 6 bases and J by 4 bases, with 16 bases between the two germline ends. CDR3 nucleotides: TGTGCCAGCAGCCAACTCCCGTCGGGAAATCAGCCCCAGCATTTT. Encoded protein: CASSQLPSGNQPQHF.

The rearrangement joins TRBV7-8 to TRBJ2-3, with 7 bases matching TRBD1. V dropped 5 bases and J dropped 4; count of bases not matched to a gene: 12. The germline CDR1 and CDR2 sequences are SGHVS and FQNEAQ. CDR3 length: 16 amino acids. CDR3 nucleotide sequence: TGTGCCAGCAGCGGACCGCAGGGGGACAAGCCAGATACGCAGTATTTT. Translated, it gives CASSGPQGDKPDTQYF. Based on the CDR3 plus reference TRBV7-8 and TRBJ2-3, the full variable domain is GAGVSQSPRYKVAKRGQDVALRCDPISGHVSLFWYQQALGQGPEFLTYFQNEAQLDKSGLPSDRFFAERPEGSVSTLKIQRTQQEDSAVYLCASSGPQGDKPDTQYFGPGTRLTVL.

The rearrangement links TRBV6-8 to TRBJ2-7; a weak D match, TRBD1 (6 bases). Germline V CDR1 and CDR2: MNHGY, SAAAGT. V was shortened by 5 bases and J by 2 bases, with 16 bases between the two germline ends. The CDR3 has 15 residues. CDR3 in amino acids: CASSEWAGAAYEQYF. CDR3 bases: TGTGCCAGCAGTGAATGGGCAGGGGCGGCCTACGAGCAGTACTTC.

There are a few counts of this clonotype. V and J are TRBV7-2 and TRBJ2-6; the match to TRBD1 covers 8 bases. V lost 5 bases, J lost 0 bases, and 12 bases stayed unmatched. CDR3 length equals 19 residues. CDR1 and CDR2 from the germline V gene are SGHTA and FQGNSA. DNA of the CDR3: TGTGCCAGCAGCACCCCGACAGGGGCAGGAGGCTCTGGGGCCAACGTCCTGACTTTC. It yields the protein CASSTPTGAGGSGANVLTF.

The chain uses TRBV20-1 and TRBJ2-7; 11 positions match TRBD2. There are 17 residues in the CDR3. Per the germline V gene, CDR1 is DFQATT and CDR2 is SNEGSKA (reference sequence). Losses at the gene ends were 5 bases for V and 3 bases for J; bases not matched to a gene: 15. CDR3 in amino acids: CSAAGDKPSGGIYEQYF. CDR3 nucleotides: TGCAGTGCTGCCGGGGACAAACCTAGCGGGGGGATCTACGAGCAGTACTTC.

This chain joins TRBV11-2 and TRBJ1-5, with D possibly TRBD1 on 5 matching bases. Trimming stripped 2 bases from V and 3 bases from J, with 17 bases between. Germline V gene lookup returns CDR1 SGHAT and CDR2 FQNNGV. The CDR3 is made up of 17 amino acids. The chain's CDR3 is CASSLPFVGLLNQPQHF. The CDR3, as DNA: TGTGCCAGCAGCTTACCCTTCGTGGGACTTCTCAATCAGCCCCAGCATTTT.

The CDR3 DNA reads as TGTGCCAGCAGTGGGAGAGGTAGGACCGGGTGGAGAGCCACTGAAGCTTTCTTT. Translated: CASSGRGRTGWRATEAFF. This chain links TRBV6-1 with TRBJ1-1; the D is unclear. V shed 4 bases and J shed 4 bases, with 25 bases lying between them. The CDR3 is made up of 18 amino acids. CDR1 MNHNS and CDR2 SASEGT come from the germline V gene.

Only a few counts were recorded for this clonotype. V and J are TRBV7-9 and TRBJ2-5; TRBD2 aligns across 7 bases. Unmatched junction bases numbered 14, after V lost 2 bases and J lost 5 bases. CDR1 SEHNR and CDR2 FQNEAQ come from the germline V gene (reference sequence). The CDR3 is 17 residues long. Here the CDR3 DNA reads TGTGCCAGCAGCTTATTTTCGGGACTAACAGAGGGGGAGACCCAGTACTTC. Amino acids: CASSLFSGLTEGETQYF.

This clonotype occurred many times. The chain combines TRBV7-2 with TRBJ2-1; the match to TRBD2 covers 9 bases. The CDR3 sequence is 15 residues long. The ends lost 4 bases at V and 7 bases at J; junction bases unmatched: 8. The germline gives CDR1 SGHTA, CDR2 FQGNSA. CDR3 sequence reads: CASSYSGSIMNEQFF. CDR3 bases: TGTGCCAGCAGCTATAGCGGGAGCATTATGAATGAGCAGTTCTTC.

This clonotype was found once. The rearrangement links TRBV10-3 to TRBJ1-1; no clear D. The germline V gene has CDR1 ENHRY and CDR2 SYGVKD. Trimming stripped 2 bases from V and 4 bases from J, with 11 bases between. The CDR3 is made up of 14 amino acids. This CDR3 reads CAISEGREGTEAFF. The CDR3 DNA reads TGTGCCATCAGTGAGGGAAGGGAAGGCACTGAAGCTTTCTTT.

Only a few counts were recorded for this clonotype. The chain recombines TRBV7-9 with TRBJ1-5; D is perhaps TRBD1 (5 bases). V lost 7 bases and J lost 5, with 12 bases in between. Looked up from germline, CDR1 is SEHNR and CDR2 is FQNEAQ (reference sequence). The CDR3 covers 13 residues. In DNA, the CDR3 is TGTGCCAGCACCGCCGGGGGGGATCAGCCCCAGCATTTT. Residues: CASTAGGDQPQHF.

The rearrangement joins TRBV11-2 to TRBJ2-7, with a possible D match to TRBD2 (7 bases). The CDR3 has 15 amino acids. Trimming cost V 2 bases and J 3 bases, with 14 bases left between them. Germline V lookup: CDR1 SGHAT, CDR2 FQNNGV. This chain's CDR3 is CASSLRGGADYEQYF. Here the CDR3 DNA reads TGTGCCAGCAGCTTAAGGGGGGGGGCCGACTACGAGCAGTACTTC.

The chain has TRBV27 and TRBJ2-7; D gene uncertain. The CDR3 runs to 13 residues. CDR1 is MNHEY, CDR2 SMNVEV, per germline (reference sequence). Trimming stripped 5 bases from V and 0 bases from J, with 8 bases between. This CDR3 is CASSDGVSYEQYF. CDR3 DNA sequence: TGTGCCAGCAGTGACGGCGTCTCCTACGAGCAGTACTTC.

V usage is TRBV27 and J usage is TRBJ1-4; 7 bases are shared with TRBD1. J gave up 5 bases and V 5 bases, and 11 bases lay outside the gene matches. The V gene's germline CDR1 is MNHEY and CDR2 SMNVEV (reference sequence). This CDR3 is built from 16 residues. CDR3: CASSIQQGPPNEKLFF. The CDR3 region has the DNA TGTGCCAGCAGTATACAACAGGGGCCCCCGAATGAAAAACTGTTTTTT.

J is TRBJ1-3 and V is TRBV20-1; no reliable D call. CDR1 DFQATT and CDR2 SNEGSKA come from the germline V gene (reference sequence). The CDR3 is 15 amino acids. The ends were cut back, 2 bases at V and 4 bases at J, with 15 bases in the middle. In nucleotides, the CDR3 is TGCAGTGCTAGAACCGATGGGGTTCTAGGAAACACCATATATTTT. Amino acid sequence: CSARTDGVLGNTIYF.

The chain has TRBV20-1 and TRBJ1-2; maybe TRBD1 (6 bases). Trimming stripped 6 bases from V and 7 bases from J, with 15 bases between. Per germline, CDR1 DFQATT and CDR2 SNEGSKA (reference sequence). The length of the CDR3 is 12 residues. The CDR3 sequence is CSAETGFFGYTF. The CDR3 coding sequence is TGCAGTGCGGAAACAGGGTTCTTTGGCTACACCTTC.